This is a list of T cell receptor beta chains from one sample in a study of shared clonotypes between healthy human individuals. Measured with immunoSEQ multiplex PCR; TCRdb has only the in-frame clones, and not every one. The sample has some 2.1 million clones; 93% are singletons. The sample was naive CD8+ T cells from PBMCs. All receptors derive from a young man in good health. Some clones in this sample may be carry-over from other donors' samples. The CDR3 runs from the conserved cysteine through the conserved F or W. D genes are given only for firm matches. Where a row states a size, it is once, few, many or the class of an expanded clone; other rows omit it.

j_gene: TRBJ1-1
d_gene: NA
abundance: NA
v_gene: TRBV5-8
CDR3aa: CASSLRVDRNTEAFF
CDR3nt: TGTGCCAGCAGCTTGAGAGTGGACAGGAACACTGAAGCTTTCTTT

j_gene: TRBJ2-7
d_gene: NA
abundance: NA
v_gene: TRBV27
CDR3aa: CASSLASSYEQYF
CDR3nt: TGTGCCAGCAGTTTGGCTAGCTCCTACGAGCAGTACTTC

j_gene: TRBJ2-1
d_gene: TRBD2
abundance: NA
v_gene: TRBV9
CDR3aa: CASSVRGTSGYNEQFF
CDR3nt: TGTGCCAGCAGCGTACGAGGGACTAGCGGATACAATGAGCAGTTCTTC

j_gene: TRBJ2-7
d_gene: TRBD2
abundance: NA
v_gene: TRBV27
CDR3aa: CASSLSAGVRVYEQYF
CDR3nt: TGTGCCAGCAGTTTATCCGCGGGAGTAAGGGTCTACGAGCAGTACTTC

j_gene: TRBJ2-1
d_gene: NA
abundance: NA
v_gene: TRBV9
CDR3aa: CASSVGTGALNEQFF
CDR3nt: TGTGCCAGCAGCGTAGGAACGGGAGCTTTAAATGAGCAGTTCTTC

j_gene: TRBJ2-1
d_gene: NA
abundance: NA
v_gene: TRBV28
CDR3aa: CASSPRGVSEQFF
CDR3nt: TGTGCCAGCAGTCCCCGGGGAGTGAGTGAGCAGTTCTTC

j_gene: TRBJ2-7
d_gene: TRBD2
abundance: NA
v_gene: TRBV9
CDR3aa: CASSVGAGGPGQYF
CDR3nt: TGTGCCAGCAGCGTAGGAGCGGGAGGGCCGGGCCAGTACTTC

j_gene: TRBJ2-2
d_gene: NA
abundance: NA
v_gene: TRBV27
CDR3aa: CASSRQYTGELFF
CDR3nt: TGTGCCAGCAGTCGACAATACACCGGGGAGCTGTTTTTT

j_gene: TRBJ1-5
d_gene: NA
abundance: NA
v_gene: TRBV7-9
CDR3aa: CASSLELTGGQPQHF
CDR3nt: TGTGCCAGCAGCTTAGAGTTGACGGGGGGTCAGCCCCAGCATTTT

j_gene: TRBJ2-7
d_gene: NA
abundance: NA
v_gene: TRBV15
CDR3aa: CATSSGFNYEQYF
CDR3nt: TGTGCCACCAGCTCGGGATTCAACTACGAGCAGTACTTC

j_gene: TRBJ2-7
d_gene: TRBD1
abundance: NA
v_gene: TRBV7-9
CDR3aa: CASSLADRTYEQYF
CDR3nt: TGTGCCAGCAGCTTAGCGGACAGGACCTACGAGCAGTACTTC

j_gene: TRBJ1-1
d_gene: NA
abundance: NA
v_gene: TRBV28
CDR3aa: CASSLSQGTEAFF
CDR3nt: TGTGCCAGCAGTTTAAGCCAGGGGACTGAAGCTTTCTTT

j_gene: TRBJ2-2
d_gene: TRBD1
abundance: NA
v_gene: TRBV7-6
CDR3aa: CASSRTAAGTGSGELFF
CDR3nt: TGTGCCAGCAGCCGGACGGCAGCCGGGACAGGGTCCGGGGAGCTGTTTTTT

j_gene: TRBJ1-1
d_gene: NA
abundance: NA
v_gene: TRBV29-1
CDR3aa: CSAEARGTTTEAFF
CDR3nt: TGCAGCGCAGAGGCGAGGGGGACGACCACTGAAGCTTTCTTT

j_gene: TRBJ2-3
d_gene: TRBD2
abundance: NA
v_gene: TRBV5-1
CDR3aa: CASSLAGLAGGSLFTDTQYF
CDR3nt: TGCGCCAGCAGCTTGGCTGGGCTTGCGGGAGGGTCGCTTTTCACAGATACGCAGTATTTT

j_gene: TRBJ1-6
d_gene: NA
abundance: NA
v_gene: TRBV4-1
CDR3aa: CASSPGRSIPNNSPLHF
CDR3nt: TGCGCCAGCAGCCCAGGGAGGTCAATCCCAAATAATTCACCCCTCCACTTT

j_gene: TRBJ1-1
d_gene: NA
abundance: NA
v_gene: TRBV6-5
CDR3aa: CASSPSRRGHEAFF
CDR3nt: TGTGCCAGCAGTCCCTCCCGCCGGGGTCACGAAGCTTTCTTT

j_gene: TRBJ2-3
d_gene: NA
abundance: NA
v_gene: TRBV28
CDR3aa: CASSYPLTGTVTDTQYF
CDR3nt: TGTGCCAGCAGTTACCCCCTTACAGGGACGGTGACAGATACGCAGTATTTT

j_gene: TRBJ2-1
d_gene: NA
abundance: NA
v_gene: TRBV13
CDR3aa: CASSFFLPAEIEQFF
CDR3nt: TGTGCCAGCAGCTTCTTCCTTCCAGCGGAGATTGAGCAGTTCTTC

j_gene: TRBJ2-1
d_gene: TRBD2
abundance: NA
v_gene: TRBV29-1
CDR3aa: CSARGLAGYFYNEQFF
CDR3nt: TGCAGCGCAAGGGGACTAGCGGGATATTTTTACAATGAGCAGTTCTTC

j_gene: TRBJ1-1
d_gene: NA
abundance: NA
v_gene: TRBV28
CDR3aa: CASSLGGEGTEAFF
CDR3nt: TGTGCCAGCAGTTTGGGGGGGGAGGGCACTGAAGCTTTCTTT

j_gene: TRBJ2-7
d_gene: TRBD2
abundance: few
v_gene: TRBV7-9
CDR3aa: CASSTSGTYEQYF
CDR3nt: TGTGCCAGCAGTACAAGCGGGACCTACGAGCAGTACTTC

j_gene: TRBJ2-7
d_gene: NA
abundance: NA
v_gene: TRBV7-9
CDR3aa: CASSQSGRPYEQYF
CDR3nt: TGTGCCAGCAGCCAGAGTGGCAGGCCCTACGAGCAGTACTTC

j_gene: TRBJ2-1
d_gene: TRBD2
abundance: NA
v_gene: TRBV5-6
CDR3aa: CASSLLPSGSDEQFF
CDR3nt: TGTGCCAGCAGCTTGTTGCCTAGCGGGAGTGATGAGCAGTTCTTC

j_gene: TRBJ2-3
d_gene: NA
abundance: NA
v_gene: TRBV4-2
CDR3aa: CASTLGDTQYF
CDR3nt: TGTGCCAGCACCCTAGGAGATACGCAGTATTTT

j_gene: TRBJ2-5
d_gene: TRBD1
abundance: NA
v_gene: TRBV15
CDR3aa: CATSRTRGPGETQYF
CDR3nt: TGTGCCACCAGCAGGACCAGGGGGCCTGGAGAGACCCAGTACTTC

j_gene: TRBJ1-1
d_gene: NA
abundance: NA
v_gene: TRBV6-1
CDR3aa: CASSEGWQLNTEAFF
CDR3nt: TGTGCCAGCAGTGAAGGGTGGCAGTTGAACACTGAAGCTTTCTTT

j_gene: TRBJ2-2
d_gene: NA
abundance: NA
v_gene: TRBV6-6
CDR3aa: CASSYSSGLNTGELFF
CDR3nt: TGTGCCAGCAGTTACTCTAGCGGACTGAACACCGGGGAGCTGTTTTTT

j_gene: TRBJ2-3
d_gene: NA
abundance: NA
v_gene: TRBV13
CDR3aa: CASAPRGGSDTQYF
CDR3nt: TGTGCCAGCGCCCCCCGTGGTGGATCAGATACGCAGTATTTT

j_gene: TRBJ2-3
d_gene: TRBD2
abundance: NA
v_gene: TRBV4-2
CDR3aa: CASSQETSGSTDTQYF
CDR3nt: TGTGCCAGCAGCCAAGAAACTAGCGGGAGTACGGATACGCAGTATTTT

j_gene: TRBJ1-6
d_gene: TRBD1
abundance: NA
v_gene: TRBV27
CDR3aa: CASSRTGGGSPLHF
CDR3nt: TGTGCCAGCAGTAGGACAGGGGGCGGTTCACCCCTCCACTTT

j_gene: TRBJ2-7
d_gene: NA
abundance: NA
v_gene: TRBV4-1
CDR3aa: CASTIGGERDEQYF
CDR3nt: TGCGCCAGCACGATAGGGGGTGAGAGGGACGAGCAGTACTTC